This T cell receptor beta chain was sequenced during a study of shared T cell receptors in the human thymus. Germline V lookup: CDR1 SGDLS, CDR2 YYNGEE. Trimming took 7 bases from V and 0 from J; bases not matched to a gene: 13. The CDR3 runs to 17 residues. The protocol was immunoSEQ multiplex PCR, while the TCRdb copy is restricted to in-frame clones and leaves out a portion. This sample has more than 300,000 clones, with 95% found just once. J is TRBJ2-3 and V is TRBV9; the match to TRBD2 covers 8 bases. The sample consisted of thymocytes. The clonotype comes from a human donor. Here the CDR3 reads CASERRGSSGSTDTQYF. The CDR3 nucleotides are TGTGCCAGCGAACGGAGAGGATCTAGCGGGAGCACAGATACGCAGTATTTT.